Shown below are 7 T cell receptor beta chains from a single sample sequenced in a study of blood T cells in healthy people across ages. Through a sample-barcoded 5' primer and a J-beta primer mix, a second PCR was run for 7 to 11 cycles. TCRdb processed the 5' RACE reads anew with MiXCR; each CDR3 protein has one entry. The table includes over a million distinct CDR3 sequences, approximately 38% detected once. The sequenced sample was blood. All receptors derive from a woman younger than 30 in good health.

The CDR3 DNA reads as TGTGCCAGCAGCGTAGGACGCAGCCCGGTCGACTATGGCTACACCTTC. It is translated as CASSVGRSPVDYGYTF. The gene calls are TRBV7-4 and TRBJ1-2; no firm D call. The V gene lost 5 bases and the J gene lost 3 bases, with 19 bases spanning the gap. CDR1 and CDR2 (germline): SGHVT, SQSDAQ. CDR3 size: 16 residues.

CDR3 bases: TGTGCCAGCAGTGACAGAGTTAACTATGGCTACACCTTC. It translates to CASSDRVNYGYTF. V usage is TRBV6-1 and J usage is TRBJ1-2; D unclear. The germline gives CDR1 MNHNS, CDR2 SASEGT. V was trimmed by 3 bases and J by 1 base, leaving 6 bases between them. This CDR3 contains 13 residues.

In this sample, this clonotype turned up a few times. The chain couples TRBV18 to TRBJ1-2, with TRBD1 matching 7 bases. The V segment lost 6 bases and the J segment 10 bases; nucleotides outside the gene matches: 11. This CDR3 has 13 amino acids. Germline V gives CDR1 KGHSH, CDR2 LQKENI. The CDR3 DNA is TGTGCCAGCTCCCAAACCGGGACAGATCACTACACCTTC. Protein product: CASSQTGTDHYTF.

The table lists this clonotype with a few counts. J is TRBJ2-3 and V is TRBV28; 7 bases align to TRBD2. The germline V gene encodes CDR1 MDHEN and CDR2 SYDVKM. The CDR3 contains 16 residues. Trimming removed 7 bases from V and 2 bases from J; junction bases left unmatched: 12. This CDR3 reads CASIPRGVKHTDTQYF. As DNA, the CDR3 is TGTGCCAGCATTCCTCGGGGGGTCAAACACACAGATACGCAGTATTTT.

This clonotype occurred many times. The chain recombines TRBV12-3 or TRBV12-4 with TRBJ2-6, with D perhaps matching TRBD2 (5 bases). V dropped 8 bases and J dropped 4 bases, with 15 bases sitting between them. This CDR3 contains 15 residues. The CDR3 bases are TGTGCCAGCTCACCCGGAGGATCCGGGGCCAACGTCCTGACTTTC. Translating it yields CASSPGGSGANVLTF.

This clonotype has just a few counts. This CDR3 is CACGDGLAGEGNEQFF. CDR3 nucleotides: TGCGCCTGTGGTGACGGACTAGCGGGAGAGGGTAATGAGCAGTTCTTC. The chain couples TRBV10-2 to TRBJ2-1; TRBD2 matches 13 bases. The germline gives CDR1 WSHSY, CDR2 SAAADI. After removal of 11 bases from V and 7 bases from J, the junction contained 14 bases not matched to a gene. The CDR3 consists of 16 residues.

The V call is TRBV7-2, the J call TRBJ2-3; D is uncertain. Germline V gene sequence: CDR1 SGHTA, CDR2 FQGNSA. The CDR3 is 15 amino acids. V gave up 1 base and J gave up 0 bases, with 8 bases separating them. The DNA of the CDR3 is TGTGCCAGCAGCTTAGGGGTACTCAGCACAGATACGCAGTATTTT. Its protein is CASSLGVLSTDTQYF.